Following are 2 T cell receptor beta chains from one sample sequenced in a study of T-cell reconstitution after alpha-beta-depleted transplantation in children. Using unique molecular identifiers, the investigators prepared the TCRbeta library. TCRdb re-derived calls from the PCR reads in MiXCR, one entry per CDR3 protein. The sample holds fewer than 200,000 distinct CDR3 sequences, approximately 7% seen once. The input for sequencing was PBMCs from the stem cell graft donor, taken from the stem cell graft. The receptors here all came from a human donor who donated a stem cell graft to a child with Wiskott-Aldrich syndrome.

The rearrangement joins TRBV28 to TRBJ2-5; possible D gene TRBD2, 5 bases. V was cut by 9 bases and J by 5 bases, with 13 bases left in between. Germline loops: CDR1 MDHEN, CDR2 SYDVKM. CDR3 length: 12 amino acids. DNA of the CDR3: TGTGCCAGTAGTACTAGAGGTGAGACCCAGTACTTC. This encodes CASSTRGETQYF.

As concerns this clonotype: At one of its ends the junction is not consistent with the germline gene, which may arise from a read error. The chain carries TRBV20-1 and TRBJ1-3; D ambiguous. The CDR3 contains 16 residues. Germline V CDR1 and CDR2: DFQATT, SNEGSKA (reference sequence). The CDR3 nucleotides are TGCTGTGCTTCTCCACAAGGTGGGGTCTCTGGAAACACCATATATTTT. Translating it yields CCASPQGGVSGNTIYF.